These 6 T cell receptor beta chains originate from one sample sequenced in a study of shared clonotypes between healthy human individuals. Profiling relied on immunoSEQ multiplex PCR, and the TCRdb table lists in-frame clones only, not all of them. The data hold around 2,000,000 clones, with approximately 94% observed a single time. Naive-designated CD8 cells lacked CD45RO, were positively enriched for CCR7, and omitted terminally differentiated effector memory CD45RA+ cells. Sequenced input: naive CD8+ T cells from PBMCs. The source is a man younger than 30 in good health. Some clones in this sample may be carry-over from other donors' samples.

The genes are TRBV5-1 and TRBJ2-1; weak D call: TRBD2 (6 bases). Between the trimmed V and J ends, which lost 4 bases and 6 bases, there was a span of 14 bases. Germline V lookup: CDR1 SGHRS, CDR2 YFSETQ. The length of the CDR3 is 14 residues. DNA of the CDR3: TGCGCCAGCAGCCCCCCGGGGCGGGGCAATGAGCAGTTCTTC. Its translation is CASSPPGRGNEQFF.

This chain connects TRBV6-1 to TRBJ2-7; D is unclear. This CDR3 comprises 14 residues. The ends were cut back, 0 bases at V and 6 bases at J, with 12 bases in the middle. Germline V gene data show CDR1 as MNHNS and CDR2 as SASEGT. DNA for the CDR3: TGTGCCAGCAGTGAAGCGCAGATATACCCCGAGCAGTACTTC. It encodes CASSEAQIYPEQYF.

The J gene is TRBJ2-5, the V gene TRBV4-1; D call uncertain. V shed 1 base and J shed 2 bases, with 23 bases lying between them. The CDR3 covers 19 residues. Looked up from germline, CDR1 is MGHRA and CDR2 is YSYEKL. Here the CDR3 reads CASSQGARVAPAGQETQYF. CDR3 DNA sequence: TGCGCCAGCAGCCAAGGGGCAAGGGTGGCACCCGCCGGTCAAGAGACCCAGTACTTC.

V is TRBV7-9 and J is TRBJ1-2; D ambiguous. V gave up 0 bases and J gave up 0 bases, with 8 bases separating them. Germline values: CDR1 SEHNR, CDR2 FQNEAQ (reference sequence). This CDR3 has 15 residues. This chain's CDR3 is CASSLAGRANYGYTF. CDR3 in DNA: TGTGCCAGCAGCTTAGCGGGCAGAGCTAACTATGGCTACACCTTC.

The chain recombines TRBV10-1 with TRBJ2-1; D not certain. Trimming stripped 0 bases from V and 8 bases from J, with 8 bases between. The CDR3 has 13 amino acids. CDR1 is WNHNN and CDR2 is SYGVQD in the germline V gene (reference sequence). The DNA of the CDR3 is TGCGCCAGCAGTGAGTCGATTTTCTATGAGCAGTTCTTC. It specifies CASSESIFYEQFF.

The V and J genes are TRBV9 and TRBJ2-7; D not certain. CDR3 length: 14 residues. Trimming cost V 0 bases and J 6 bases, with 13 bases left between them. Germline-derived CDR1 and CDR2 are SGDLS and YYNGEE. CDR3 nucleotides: TGTGCCAGCAGCGTAGGAAGTAATCCTCTCGAGCAGTACTTC. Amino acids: CASSVGSNPLEQYF.